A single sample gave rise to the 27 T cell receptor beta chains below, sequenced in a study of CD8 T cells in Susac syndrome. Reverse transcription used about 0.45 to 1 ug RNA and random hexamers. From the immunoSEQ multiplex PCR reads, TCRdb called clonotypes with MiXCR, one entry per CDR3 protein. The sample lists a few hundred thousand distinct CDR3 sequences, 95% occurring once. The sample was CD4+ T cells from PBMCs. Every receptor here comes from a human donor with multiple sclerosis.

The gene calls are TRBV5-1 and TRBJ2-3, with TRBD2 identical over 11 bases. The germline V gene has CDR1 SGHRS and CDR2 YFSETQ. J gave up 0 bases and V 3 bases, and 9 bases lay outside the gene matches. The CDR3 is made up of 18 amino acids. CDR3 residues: CASSSPSGGLSSTDTQYF. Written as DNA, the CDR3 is TGCGCCAGCAGCTCCCCTAGCGGGGGGCTCTCTAGCACAGATACGCAGTATTTT.

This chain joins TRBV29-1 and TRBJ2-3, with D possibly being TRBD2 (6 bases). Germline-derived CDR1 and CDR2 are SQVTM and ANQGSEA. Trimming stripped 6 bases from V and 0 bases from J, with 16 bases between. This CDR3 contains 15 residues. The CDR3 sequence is CSVPPGVFSTDTQYF. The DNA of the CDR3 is TGCAGCGTCCCCCCGGGGGTTTTTAGCACAGATACGCAGTATTTT.

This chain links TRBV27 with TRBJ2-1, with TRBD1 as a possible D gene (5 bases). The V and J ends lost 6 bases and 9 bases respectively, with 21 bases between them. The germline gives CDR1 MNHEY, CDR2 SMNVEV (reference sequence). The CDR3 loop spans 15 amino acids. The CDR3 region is CASSLGAHFRREQFF. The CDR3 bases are TGTGCCAGCAGCCTAGGGGCCCACTTTAGACGTGAGCAGTTCTTC.

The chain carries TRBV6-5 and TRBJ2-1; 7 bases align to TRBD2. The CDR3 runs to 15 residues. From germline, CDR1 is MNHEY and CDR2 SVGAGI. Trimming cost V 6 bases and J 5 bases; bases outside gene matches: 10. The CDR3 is CASSSSGIAHNEQFF. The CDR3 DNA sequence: TGTGCCAGCAGCTCAAGCGGGATCGCGCACAATGAGCAGTTCTTC.

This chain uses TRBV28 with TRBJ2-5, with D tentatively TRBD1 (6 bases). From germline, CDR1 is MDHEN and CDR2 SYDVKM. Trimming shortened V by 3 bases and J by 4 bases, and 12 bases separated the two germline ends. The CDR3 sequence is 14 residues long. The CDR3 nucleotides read TGTGCCAGCAGTTTGGGGCAGGGGATAGAGACCCAGTACTTC. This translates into CASSLGQGIETQYF.

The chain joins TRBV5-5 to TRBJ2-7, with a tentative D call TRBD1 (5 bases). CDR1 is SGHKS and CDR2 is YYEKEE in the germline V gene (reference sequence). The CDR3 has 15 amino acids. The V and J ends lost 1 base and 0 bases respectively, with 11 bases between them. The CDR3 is CASSLKGSGSYEQYF. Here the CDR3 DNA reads TGTGCCAGCAGCTTGAAGGGGTCCGGCTCCTACGAGCAGTACTTC.

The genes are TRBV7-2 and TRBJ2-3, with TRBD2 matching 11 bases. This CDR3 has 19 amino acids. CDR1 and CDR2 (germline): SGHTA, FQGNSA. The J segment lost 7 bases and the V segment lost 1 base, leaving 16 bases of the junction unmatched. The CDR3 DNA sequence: TGTGCCAGCAGCTTAGTCGTAACTAGCGGGGGCGGACGACCGAATACGCAGTATTTT. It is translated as CASSLVVTSGGGRPNTQYF.

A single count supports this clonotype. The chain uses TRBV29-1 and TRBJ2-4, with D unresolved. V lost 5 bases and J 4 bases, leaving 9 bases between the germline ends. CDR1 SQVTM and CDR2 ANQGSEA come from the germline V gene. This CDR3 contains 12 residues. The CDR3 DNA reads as TGCAGCGTTTATCTGGGAAAAAACATTCAGTACTTC. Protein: CSVYLGKNIQYF.

The CDR3 sequence is CASSFSAGSDTQYF. The DNA for the CDR3 is TGTGCCAGCAGCTTCTCAGCGGGGTCAGATACGCAGTATTTT. J is TRBJ2-3 and V is TRBV7-3; 7 bases match TRBD2. V shed 3 bases, J shed 4 bases, and the junction held 4 bases outside the gene matches. This CDR3 contains 14 residues. CDR1 is SGHTA, CDR2 FQGTGA, per germline.

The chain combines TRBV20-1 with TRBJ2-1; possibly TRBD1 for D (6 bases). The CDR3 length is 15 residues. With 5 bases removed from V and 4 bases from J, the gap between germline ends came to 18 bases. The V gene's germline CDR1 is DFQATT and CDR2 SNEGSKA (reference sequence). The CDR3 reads CSAPHSGTPYNEQFF. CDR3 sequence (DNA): TGCAGTGCTCCGCACTCCGGGACACCTTACAATGAGCAGTTCTTC.

CDR3 bases: TGTGCCTGGATAGGCGGCTCCTACGAGCAGTACTTC. Its protein is CAWIGGSYEQYF. This chain uses TRBV30 with TRBJ2-7; D ambiguous. Trimming stripped 4 bases from V and 0 bases from J, with 7 bases between. The CDR3 is made up of 12 amino acids. Germline V gene sequence: CDR1 GTSNPN, CDR2 SVGIG (reference sequence).

The CDR3 DNA reads TGTGCCAGCAGTGGAAGGACAGGGGGCTCCTACGAGCAGTACTTC. As protein: CASSGRTGGSYEQYF. The chain links TRBV2 to TRBJ2-7; 10 nucleotides match TRBD1. Germline trimming cut 4 bases from V and 0 bases from J; bases unmatched to any gene: 3. Germline CDR1 reads SNHLY; CDR2 reads FYNNEI. This CDR3 is 15 amino acids long.

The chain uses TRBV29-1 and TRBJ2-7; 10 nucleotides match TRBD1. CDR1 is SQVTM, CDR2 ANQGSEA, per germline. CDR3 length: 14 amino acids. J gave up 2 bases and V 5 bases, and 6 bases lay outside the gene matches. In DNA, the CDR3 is TGCAGCGTTCTGGACAGGGGGAGCGCCTACGAGCAGTACTTC. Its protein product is CSVLDRGSAYEQYF.

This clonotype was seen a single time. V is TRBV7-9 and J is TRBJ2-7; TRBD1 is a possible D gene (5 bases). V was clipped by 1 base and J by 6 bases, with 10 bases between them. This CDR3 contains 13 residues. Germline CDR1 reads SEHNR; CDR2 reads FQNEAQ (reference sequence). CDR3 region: CASSLGPGIEQYF. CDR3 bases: TGTGCCAGCAGCTTAGGTCCAGGGATCGAGCAGTACTTC.

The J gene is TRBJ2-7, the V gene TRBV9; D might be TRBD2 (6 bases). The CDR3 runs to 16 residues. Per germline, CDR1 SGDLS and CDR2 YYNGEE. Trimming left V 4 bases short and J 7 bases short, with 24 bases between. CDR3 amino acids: CASSLAPRMLAGEQYF. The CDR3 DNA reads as TGTGCCAGCAGCCTCGCCCCCAGGATGTTGGCGGGGGAGCAGTACTTC. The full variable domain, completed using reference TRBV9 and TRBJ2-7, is DSGVTQTPKHLITATGQRVTLRCSPRSGDLSVYWYQQSLDQGLQFLIQYYNGEERAKGNILERFSAQQFPDLHSELNLSSLELGDSALYFCASSLAPRMLAGEQYFGPGTRLTVT.

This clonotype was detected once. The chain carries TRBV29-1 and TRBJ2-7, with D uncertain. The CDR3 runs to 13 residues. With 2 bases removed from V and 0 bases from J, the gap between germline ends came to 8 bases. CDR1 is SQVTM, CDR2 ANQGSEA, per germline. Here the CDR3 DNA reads TGCAGCGTTGAATGGCCCAGCTCCTACGAGCAGTACTTC. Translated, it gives CSVEWPSSYEQYF.

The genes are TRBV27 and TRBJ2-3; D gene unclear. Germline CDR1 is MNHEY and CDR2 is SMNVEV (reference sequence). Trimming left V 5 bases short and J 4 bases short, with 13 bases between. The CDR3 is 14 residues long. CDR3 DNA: TGTGCCAGCAGTGCCCCTGGTTACGCAGATACGCAGTATTTT. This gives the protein CASSAPGYADTQYF.

This CDR3 reads CSVEDTRGGEAFF. CDR3 DNA: TGCAGCGTTGAAGATACCAGGGGGGGTGAAGCTTTCTTT. The V and J genes are TRBV29-1 and TRBJ1-1; 7 bases are a match to TRBD1. Germline V gene sequence: CDR1 SQVTM, CDR2 ANQGSEA. The junction had 5 bases not matched to a gene; V was cut back by 0 bases and J by 7 bases. The CDR3 consists of 13 residues.

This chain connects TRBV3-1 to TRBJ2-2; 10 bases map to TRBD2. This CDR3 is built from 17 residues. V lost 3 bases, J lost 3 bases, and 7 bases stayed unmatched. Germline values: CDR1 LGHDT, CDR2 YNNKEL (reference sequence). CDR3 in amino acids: CASSQAASGRYTGELFF. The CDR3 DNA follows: TGTGCCAGCAGCCAGGCGGCTAGCGGGAGATACACCGGGGAGCTGTTTTTT.

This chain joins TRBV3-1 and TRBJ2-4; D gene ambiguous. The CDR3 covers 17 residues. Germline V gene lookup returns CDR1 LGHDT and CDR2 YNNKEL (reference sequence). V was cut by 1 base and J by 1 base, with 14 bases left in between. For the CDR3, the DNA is TGTGCCAGCAGCCAAGGTTTTGTTCTCGGGGCCAAAAACATTCAGTACTTC. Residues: CASSQGFVLGAKNIQYF.

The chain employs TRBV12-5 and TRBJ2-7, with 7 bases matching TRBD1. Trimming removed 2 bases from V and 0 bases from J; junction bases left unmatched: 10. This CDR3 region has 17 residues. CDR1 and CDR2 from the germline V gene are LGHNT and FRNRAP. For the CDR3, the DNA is TGTGCTAGTGGTTTGTCCCCCGGGACAGCGGCCTCCTACGAGCAGTACTTC. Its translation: CASGLSPGTAASYEQYF.

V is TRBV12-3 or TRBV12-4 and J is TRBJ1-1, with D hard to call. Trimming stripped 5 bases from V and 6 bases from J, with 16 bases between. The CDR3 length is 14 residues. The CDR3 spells CASSPKLGTAEAFF. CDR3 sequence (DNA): TGTGCCAGCAGTCCAAAGTTAGGTACCGCTGAAGCTTTCTTT.

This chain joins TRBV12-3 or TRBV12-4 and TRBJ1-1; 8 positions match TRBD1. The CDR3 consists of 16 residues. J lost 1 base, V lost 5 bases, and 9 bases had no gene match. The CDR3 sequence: CASSTYRGRGNTEAFF. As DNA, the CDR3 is TGTGCCAGCAGTACTTACAGGGGGAGGGGGAACACTGAAGCTTTCTTT.

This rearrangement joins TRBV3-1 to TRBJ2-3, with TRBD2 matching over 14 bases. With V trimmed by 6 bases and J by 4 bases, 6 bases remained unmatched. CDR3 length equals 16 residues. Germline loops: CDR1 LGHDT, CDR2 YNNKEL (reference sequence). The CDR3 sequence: CASRRTSGRTADTQYF. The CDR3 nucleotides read TGTGCCAGCAGACGGACTAGCGGGAGGACGGCAGATACGCAGTATTTT.

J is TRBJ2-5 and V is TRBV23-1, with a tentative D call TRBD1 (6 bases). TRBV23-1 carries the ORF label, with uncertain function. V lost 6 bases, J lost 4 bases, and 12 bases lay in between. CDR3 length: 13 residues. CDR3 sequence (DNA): TGCGCCAGCAGACCGCAGGGGACAGAGACCCAGTACTTC. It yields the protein CASRPQGTETQYF.

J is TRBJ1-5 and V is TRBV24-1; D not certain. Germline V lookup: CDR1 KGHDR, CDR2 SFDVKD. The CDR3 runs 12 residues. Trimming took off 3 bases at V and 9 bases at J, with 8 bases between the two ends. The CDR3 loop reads CATSDPTGPQHF. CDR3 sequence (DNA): TGTGCCACCAGTGATCCGACGGGGCCCCAGCATTTT.

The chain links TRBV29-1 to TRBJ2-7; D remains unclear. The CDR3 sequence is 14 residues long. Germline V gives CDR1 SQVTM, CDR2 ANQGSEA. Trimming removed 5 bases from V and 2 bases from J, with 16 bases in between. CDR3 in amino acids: CSVFGRSGAYEQYF. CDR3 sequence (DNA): TGCAGCGTTTTCGGACGGAGTGGAGCCTACGAGCAGTACTTC.